The clone carrying this TCR beta chain was picked up many times. Its antigen remains unidentified. The data were taken from a study of blood T cells in healthy people across ages. Findings and limits, study-wide: The lack of PBMC sorting stopped any conclusive naive versus antigen-experienced comparison.

A second roughly 6 to 12 cycle PCR used barcoded and J-beta primers. Every single cDNA molecule received a tag from a template-switch adaptor with 12 random nucleotides. One entry per CDR3 protein, called by TCRdb with MiXCR from the 5' RACE reads. The data contain some 640,000 distinct CDR3 sequences, about 30% of them singletons. The material sequenced was blood. This clonotype was sampled from a woman aged 80 or over in good health.

The CDR3 coding sequence is TGTGCCAGCAGTTCAACAGGGGCCGAGCAGTACTTC. It is translated as CASSSTGAEQYF. This chain joins TRBV12-3 or TRBV12-4 and TRBJ2-7; 7 bases are a match to TRBD1. The CDR3 is made up of 12 amino acids. Trimming removed 4 bases from V and 6 bases from J; junction bases left unmatched: 3.